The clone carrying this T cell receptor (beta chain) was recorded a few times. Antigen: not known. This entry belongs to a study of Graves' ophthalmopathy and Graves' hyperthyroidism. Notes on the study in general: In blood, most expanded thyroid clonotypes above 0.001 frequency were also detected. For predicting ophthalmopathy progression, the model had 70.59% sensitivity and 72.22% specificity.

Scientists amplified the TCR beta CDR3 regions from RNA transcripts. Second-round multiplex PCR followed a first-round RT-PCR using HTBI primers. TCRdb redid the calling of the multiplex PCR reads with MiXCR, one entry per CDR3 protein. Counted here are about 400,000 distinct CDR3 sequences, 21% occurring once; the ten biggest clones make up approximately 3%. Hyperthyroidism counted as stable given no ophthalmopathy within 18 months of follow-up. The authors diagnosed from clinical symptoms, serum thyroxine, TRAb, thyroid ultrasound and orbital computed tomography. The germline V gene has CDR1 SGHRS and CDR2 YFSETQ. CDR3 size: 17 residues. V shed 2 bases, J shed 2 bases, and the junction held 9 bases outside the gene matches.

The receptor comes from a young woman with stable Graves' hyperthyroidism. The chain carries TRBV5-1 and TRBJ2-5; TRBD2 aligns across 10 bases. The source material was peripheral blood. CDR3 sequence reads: CASSFGLAGAPQETQYF. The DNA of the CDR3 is TGCGCCAGCAGCTTCGGGCTAGCGGGGGCCCCACAAGAGACCCAGTACTTC.